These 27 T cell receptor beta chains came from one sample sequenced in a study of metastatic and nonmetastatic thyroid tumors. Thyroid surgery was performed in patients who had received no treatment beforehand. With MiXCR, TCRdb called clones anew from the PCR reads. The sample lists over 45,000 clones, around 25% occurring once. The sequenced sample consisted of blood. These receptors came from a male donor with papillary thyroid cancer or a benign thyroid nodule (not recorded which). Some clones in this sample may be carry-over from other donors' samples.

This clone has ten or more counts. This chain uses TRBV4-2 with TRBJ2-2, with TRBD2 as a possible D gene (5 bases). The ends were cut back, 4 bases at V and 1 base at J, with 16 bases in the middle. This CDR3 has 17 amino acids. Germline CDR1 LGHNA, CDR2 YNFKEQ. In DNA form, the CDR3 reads TGTGCCAGCAGCCCCAGTCGAGCGGCCCTGAACACCGGGGAGCTGTTTTTT. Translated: CASSPSRAALNTGELFF.

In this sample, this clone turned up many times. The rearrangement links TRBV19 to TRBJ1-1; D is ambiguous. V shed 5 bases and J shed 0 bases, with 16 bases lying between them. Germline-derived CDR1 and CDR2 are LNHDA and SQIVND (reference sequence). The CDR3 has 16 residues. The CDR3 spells CASSLLDPGLNTEAFF. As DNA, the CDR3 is TGTGCCAGTAGTCTTTTGGACCCCGGTCTGAACACTGAAGCTTTCTTT.

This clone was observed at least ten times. CDR3 nucleotides: TGTGCCAGCTCACCCCCCGGAGACAGGGAGACCCAGTACTTC. This codes for CASSPPGDRETQYF. V and J are TRBV18 and TRBJ2-5, with D possibly matching TRBD1 (6 bases). Germline V gives CDR1 KGHSH, CDR2 LQKENI. CDR3 length: 14 amino acids. V was clipped by 3 bases and J by 5 bases, with 13 bases between them.

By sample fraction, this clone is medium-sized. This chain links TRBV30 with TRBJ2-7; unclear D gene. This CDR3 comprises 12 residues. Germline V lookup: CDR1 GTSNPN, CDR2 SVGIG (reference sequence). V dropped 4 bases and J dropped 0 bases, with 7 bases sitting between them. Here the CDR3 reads CAWTGSSYEQYF. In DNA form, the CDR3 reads TGTGCCTGGACAGGAAGCTCCTACGAGCAGTACTTC.

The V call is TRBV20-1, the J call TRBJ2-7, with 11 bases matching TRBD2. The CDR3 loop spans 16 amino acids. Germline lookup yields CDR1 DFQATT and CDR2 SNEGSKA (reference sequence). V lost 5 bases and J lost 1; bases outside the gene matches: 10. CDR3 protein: CSASVAGGVWSYEQYF. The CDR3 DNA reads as TGCAGTGCTTCAGTAGCGGGAGGGGTGTGGTCCTACGAGCAGTACTTC.

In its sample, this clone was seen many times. CDR3 in DNA: TGCAGTGCTAGAGATGTCCACAAAGGACACACTGAAGCTTTCTTT. Translating gives CSARDVHKGHTEAFF. V and J are TRBV20-1 and TRBJ1-1; D remains unclear. V was pared by 0 bases and J by 3 bases, with 14 bases between. There are 15 residues in the CDR3. From germline, CDR1 is DFQATT and CDR2 SNEGSKA (reference sequence).

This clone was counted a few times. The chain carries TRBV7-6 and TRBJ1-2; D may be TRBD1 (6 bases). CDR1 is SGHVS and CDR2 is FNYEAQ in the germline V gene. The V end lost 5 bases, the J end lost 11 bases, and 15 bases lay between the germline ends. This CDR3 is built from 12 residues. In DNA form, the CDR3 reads TGTGCCAGCAGCCAAGTGGGGGCTTGTTACACCTTC. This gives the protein CASSQVGACYTF.

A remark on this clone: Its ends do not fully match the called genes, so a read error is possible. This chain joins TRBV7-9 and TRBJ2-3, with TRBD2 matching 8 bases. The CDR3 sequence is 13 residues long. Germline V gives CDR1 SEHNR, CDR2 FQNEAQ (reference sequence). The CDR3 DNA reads TGTGCCAGCATCAGCGGGAGTTCAGATACTCAGTATTTT. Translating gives CASISGSSDTQYF.

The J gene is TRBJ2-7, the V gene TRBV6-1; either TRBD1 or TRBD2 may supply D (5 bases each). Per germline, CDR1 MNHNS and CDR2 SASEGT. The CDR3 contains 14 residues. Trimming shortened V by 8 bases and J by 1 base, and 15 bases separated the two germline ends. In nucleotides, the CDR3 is TGTGCCAGCGACACCCGGGACCGATCCTACGAGCAGTACTTC. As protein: CASDTRDRSYEQYF.

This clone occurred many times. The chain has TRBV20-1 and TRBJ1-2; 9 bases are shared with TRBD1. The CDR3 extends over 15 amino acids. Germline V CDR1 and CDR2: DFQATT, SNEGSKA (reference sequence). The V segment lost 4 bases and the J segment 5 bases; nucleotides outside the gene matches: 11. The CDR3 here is CSAKLAQGANYGYTF. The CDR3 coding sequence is TGCAGTGCTAAGCTGGCACAGGGGGCGAATTATGGCTACACCTTC.

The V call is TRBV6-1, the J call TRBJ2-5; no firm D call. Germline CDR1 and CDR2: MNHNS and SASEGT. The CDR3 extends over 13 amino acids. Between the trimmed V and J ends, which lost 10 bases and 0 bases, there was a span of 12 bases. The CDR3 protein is CATTGPNQETQYF. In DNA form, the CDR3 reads TGTGCCACCACTGGGCCGAACCAAGAGACCCAGTACTTC.

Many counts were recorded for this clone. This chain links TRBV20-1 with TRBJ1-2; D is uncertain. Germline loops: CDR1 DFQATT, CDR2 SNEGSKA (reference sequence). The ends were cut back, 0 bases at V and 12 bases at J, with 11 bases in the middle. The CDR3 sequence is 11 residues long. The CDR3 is CSARDSRLDTF. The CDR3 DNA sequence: TGCAGTGCTAGAGATAGCAGGCTGGACACCTTC.

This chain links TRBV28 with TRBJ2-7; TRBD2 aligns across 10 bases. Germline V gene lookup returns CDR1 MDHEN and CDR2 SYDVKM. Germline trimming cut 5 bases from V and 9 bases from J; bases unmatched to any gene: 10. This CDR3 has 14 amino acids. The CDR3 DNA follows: TGTGCCAGCAGTCCCCTAGCGGGAGTAGACAGGCAGTACTTC. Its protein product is CASSPLAGVDRQYF.

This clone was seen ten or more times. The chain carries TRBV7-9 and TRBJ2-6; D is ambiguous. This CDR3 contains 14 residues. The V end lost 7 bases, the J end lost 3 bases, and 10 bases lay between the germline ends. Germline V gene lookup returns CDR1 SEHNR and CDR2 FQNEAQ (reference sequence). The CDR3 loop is CASTIGRGANVLTF. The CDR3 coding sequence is TGTGCCAGCACTATCGGGCGTGGGGCCAACGTCCTGACTTTC.

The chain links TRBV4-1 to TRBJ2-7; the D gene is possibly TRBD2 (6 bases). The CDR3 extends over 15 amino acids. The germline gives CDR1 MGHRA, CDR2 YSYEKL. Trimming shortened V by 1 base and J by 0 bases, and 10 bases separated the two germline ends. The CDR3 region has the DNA TGCGCCAGCAGCCAAGGGGGAGGTAGCTCCTACGAGCAGTACTTC. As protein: CASSQGGGSSYEQYF.

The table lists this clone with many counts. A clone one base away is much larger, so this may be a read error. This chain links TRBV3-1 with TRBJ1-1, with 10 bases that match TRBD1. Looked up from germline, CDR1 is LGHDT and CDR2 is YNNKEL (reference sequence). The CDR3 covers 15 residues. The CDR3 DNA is TGTGCCAGCAGCCAAGAGGGGACAGGGGCCACTGGAGCTTTCTTT. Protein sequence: CASSQEGTGATGAFF.

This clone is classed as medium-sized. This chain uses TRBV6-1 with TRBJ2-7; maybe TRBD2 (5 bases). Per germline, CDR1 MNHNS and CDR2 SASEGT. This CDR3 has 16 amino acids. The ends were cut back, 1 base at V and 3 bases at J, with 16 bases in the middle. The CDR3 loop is CASSEEWTLSRYEQYF. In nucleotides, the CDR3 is TGTGCCAGCAGTGAAGAATGGACTCTTAGCCGCTACGAGCAGTACTTC.

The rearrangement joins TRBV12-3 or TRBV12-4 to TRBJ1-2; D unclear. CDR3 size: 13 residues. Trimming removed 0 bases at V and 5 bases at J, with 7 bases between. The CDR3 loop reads CASSLAGAYGYTF. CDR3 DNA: TGTGCCAGCAGTTTAGCTGGCGCGTATGGCTACACCTTC.

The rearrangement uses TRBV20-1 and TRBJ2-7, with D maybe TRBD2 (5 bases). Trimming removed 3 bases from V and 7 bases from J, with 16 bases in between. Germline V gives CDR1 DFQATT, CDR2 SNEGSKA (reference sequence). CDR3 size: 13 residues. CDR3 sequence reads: CSARGARAWEQYF. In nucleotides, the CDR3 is TGCAGTGCTAGGGGAGCTCGGGCCTGGGAGCAGTACTTC.

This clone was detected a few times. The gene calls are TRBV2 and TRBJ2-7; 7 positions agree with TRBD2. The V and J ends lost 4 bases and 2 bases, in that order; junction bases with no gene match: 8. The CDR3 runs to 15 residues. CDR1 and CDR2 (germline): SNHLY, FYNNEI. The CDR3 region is CASSGSGTTTYEQYF. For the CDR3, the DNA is TGTGCCAGCAGTGGCTCCGGGACTACTACCTACGAGCAGTACTTC.

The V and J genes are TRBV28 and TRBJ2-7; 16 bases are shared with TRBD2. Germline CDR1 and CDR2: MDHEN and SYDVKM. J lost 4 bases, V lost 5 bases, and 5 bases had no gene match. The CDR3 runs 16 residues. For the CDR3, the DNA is TGTGCCAGCAGTCAGGGGACTAGCGGGGGGGTTTACGAGCAGTACTTC. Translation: CASSQGTSGGVYEQYF.

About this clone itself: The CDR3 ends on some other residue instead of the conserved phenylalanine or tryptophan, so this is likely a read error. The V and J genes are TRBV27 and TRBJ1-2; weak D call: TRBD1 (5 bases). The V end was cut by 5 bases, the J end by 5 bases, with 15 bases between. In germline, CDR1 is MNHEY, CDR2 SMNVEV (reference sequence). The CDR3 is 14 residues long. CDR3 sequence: CASSERGGKYGYTL. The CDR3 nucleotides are TGTGCCAGCAGTGAAAGGGGTGGAAAGTATGGCTACACCCTC.

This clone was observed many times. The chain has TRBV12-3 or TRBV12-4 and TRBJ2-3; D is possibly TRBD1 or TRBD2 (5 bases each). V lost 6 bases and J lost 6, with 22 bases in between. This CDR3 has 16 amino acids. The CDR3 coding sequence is TGTGCCAGCAGGTCGAACAAGGGACCCCCGGGGGATACGCAGTATTTT. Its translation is CASRSNKGPPGDTQYF.

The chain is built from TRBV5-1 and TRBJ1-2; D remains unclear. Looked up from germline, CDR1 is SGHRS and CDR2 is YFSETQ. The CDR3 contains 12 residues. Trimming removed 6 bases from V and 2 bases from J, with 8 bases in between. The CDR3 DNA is TGCGCCAGCAAGACGGAGAACTATGGCTACACCTTC. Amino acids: CASKTENYGYTF.

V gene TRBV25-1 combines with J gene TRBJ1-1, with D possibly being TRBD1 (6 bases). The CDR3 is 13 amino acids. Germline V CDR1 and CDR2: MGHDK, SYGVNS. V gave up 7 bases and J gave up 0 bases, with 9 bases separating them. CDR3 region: CASTGHLNTEAFF. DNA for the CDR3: TGTGCCAGCACGGGACACCTGAACACTGAAGCTTTCTTT.

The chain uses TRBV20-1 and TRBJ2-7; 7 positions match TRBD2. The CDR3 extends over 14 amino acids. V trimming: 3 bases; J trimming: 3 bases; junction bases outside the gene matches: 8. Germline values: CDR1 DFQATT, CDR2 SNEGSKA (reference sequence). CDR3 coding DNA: TGCAGTGCTAGGAAGCGGGGAGGAGGCTACGAGCAGTACGTC. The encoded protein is CSARKRGGGYEQYV.

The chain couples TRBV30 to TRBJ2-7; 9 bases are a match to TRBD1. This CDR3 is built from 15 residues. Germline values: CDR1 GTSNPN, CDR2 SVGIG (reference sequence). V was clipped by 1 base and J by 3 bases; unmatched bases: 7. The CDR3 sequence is CAWSASDRGNYEQYF. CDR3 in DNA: TGTGCCTGGAGTGCCTCGGACAGGGGAAACTACGAGCAGTACTTC. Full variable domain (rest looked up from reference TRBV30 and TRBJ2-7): SQTIHQWPATLVQPVGSPLSLECTVEGTSNPNLYWYRQAAGRGLQLLFYSVGIGQISSEVPQNLSASRPQDRQFILSSKKLLLSDSGFYLCAWSASDRGNYEQYFGPGTRLTVT.